These 32 T cell receptor beta chains originate from one sample sequenced in a study of metastatic and nonmetastatic thyroid tumors. TCRdb re-called the PCR reads via MiXCR. There are tens of thousands of clones in the sample; roughly an eighth occur only once, and around a quarter lies in the top ten. None of the patients had undergone any treatment ahead of thyroid surgery. Sample: blood. Receptors were obtained from a female donor with papillary thyroid cancer or a benign thyroid nodule (not recorded which). Some clones in this sample may be carry-over from other donors' samples.

In its sample, this clone was seen a few times. A much larger clonotype is one base distant, so this may be a read error. The chain employs TRBV10-3 and TRBJ2-5; 10 bases agree with TRBD2. Germline loops: CDR1 ENHRY, CDR2 SYGVKD. The CDR3 sequence is 17 residues long. V gave up 2 bases and J gave up 2 bases; unmatched junction bases: 8. This CDR3 is CAISEPRLAGVQETQYF. The CDR3 nucleotides read TGTGCCATCAGTGAGCCCCGACTAGCGGGTGTACAAGAGACCCAGTACTTC.

Concerning this clone: A much larger clone lies a single base off, so this may be a read error. Other DNA sequences in this specimen translate into the identical CDR3. The chain has TRBV14 and TRBJ2-2; possible D gene TRBD2, 6 bases. The CDR3 consists of 16 residues. Germline V gene sequence: CDR1 SGHDN, CDR2 FVKESK. With 0 bases removed from V and 11 bases from J, the gap between germline ends came to 19 bases. CDR3 residues: CASSQDRSGEPRELFF. CDR3 DNA sequence: TGTGCCAGCAGCCAAGATCGATCGGGGGAGCCCCGTGAGCTGTTTTTT. Full variable domain (rest looked up from reference TRBV14 and TRBJ2-2): EAGVTQFPSHSVIEKGQTVTLRCDPISGHDNLYWYRRVMGKEIKFLLHFVKESKQDESGMPNNRFLAERTGGTYSTLKVQPAELEDSGVYFCASSQDRSGEPRELFFGEGSRLTVL.

At least ten counts were recorded for this clone. The chain recombines TRBV20-1 with TRBJ2-2; tentatively, D is TRBD1 or TRBD2 (5 bases each). The length of the CDR3 is 15 residues. Trimming took off 3 bases at V and 2 bases at J, with 13 bases between the two ends. The germline V gene has CDR1 DFQATT and CDR2 SNEGSKA (reference sequence). The CDR3 loop is CSARGPGVNTGELFF. CDR3 in DNA: TGCAGTGCTAGGGGACCTGGGGTTAACACCGGGGAGCTGTTTTTT.

Ten or more counts support this clone. The chain joins TRBV10-1 to TRBJ1-6; D is undetermined. The ends were cut back, 1 base at V and 8 bases at J, with 9 bases in the middle. CDR1 and CDR2 (germline): WNHNN, SYGVQD (reference sequence). This CDR3 comprises 14 residues. CDR3 residues: CASSELGLDSPLHF. As DNA, the CDR3 is TGCGCCAGCAGTGAGTTGGGATTGGATTCACCCCTCCACTTT.

This clone showed up many times. This sequence joins TRBV5-6 and TRBJ2-6; D is ambiguous. The CDR3 runs to 16 residues. Trimming cost V 0 bases and J 0 bases, with 7 bases left between them. In germline, CDR1 is SGHDT, CDR2 YYEEEE. CDR3: CASSLDVISGANVLTF. CDR3 coding DNA: TGTGCCAGCAGCTTGGACGTTATCTCTGGGGCCAACGTCCTGACTTTC.

The sample holds a few counts of this clone. A read error may be the cause here, since a much bigger clone is one base away. Other DNA sequences in this specimen translate into the identical CDR3. The V call is TRBV5-1, the J call TRBJ1-1; unclear D gene. Germline V gene data show CDR1 as SGHRS and CDR2 as YFSETQ. CDR3 size: 13 residues. The CDR3, as DNA: TGCGCTAGCAGCTGGGGTGGGGACACTGAAGCTTTCTTT. Translated: CASSWGGDTEAFF.

Note on this clone: An end of the junction differs from the germline gene, which may be a read error. The rearrangement uses TRBV13 and TRBJ1-5, with 7 bases lining up with TRBD1. Germline V gives CDR1 PRHDT, CDR2 FYEKMQ (reference sequence). This CDR3 contains 18 residues. CDR3 protein: CGSSDPGQRSFSNQPQHF. The CDR3 DNA sequence: TGTGGCAGCAGCGACCCGGGACAGAGGTCGTTTAGCAATCAGCCCCAGCATTTT.

To note about this clone: A much larger clone sits a single nucleotide away, making a read error possible. The V call is TRBV15, the J call TRBJ2-2, with D possibly being TRBD1 or TRBD2 (5 bases each). The germline V and J ends were trimmed by 2 bases and 0 bases, with 22 bases remaining between them. Germline assignment: CDR1 LNHNV and CDR2 YYDKDF (reference sequence). CDR3 length: 20 residues. DNA of the CDR3: TGTGCCACCAGCAGACTCCTGGGAGCGGTACAGGAGGCGAACACCGGGGAGCTGTTTTTT. As protein: CATSRLLGAVQEANTGELFF.

This clone was observed many times. The chain couples TRBV20-1 to TRBJ2-7; TRBD1 might be the D (5 bases). Germline V lookup: CDR1 DFQATT, CDR2 SNEGSKA (reference sequence). This CDR3 comprises 13 residues. The ends were cut back, 2 bases at V and 1 base at J, with 9 bases in the middle. CDR3: CSARQGLSYEQYF. The CDR3, as DNA: TGCAGTGCTAGACAGGGCCTGTCCTACGAGCAGTACTTC.

This clone was found a few times. The junction shows a germline mismatch at one end, possibly a read error. The chain joins TRBV24-1 to TRBJ2-2; 10 bases align to TRBD1. The length of the CDR3 is 16 residues. Looked up from germline, CDR1 is KGHDR and CDR2 is SFDVKD. The CDR3 sequence: CATSDTGTGDTGELFF. The CDR3 DNA follows: TGTGCAACCAGTGATACCGGGACAGGGGACACCGGGGAGCTGTTTTTT.

The rearrangement uses TRBV5-1 and TRBJ1-4; possibly TRBD1 for D (5 bases). Germline CDR1 SGHRS, CDR2 YFSETQ. V was pared by 4 bases and J by 4 bases, with 17 bases between. The CDR3 has 16 residues. DNA of the CDR3: TGCGCCAGCAGCCTCGGACAATTCAAGCGTAATGAAAAACTGTTTTTT. Amino acid sequence: CASSLGQFKRNEKLFF.

This clone was detected ten times or more. The chain recombines TRBV7-3 with TRBJ1-2; weak D call: TRBD1 (5 bases). V was cut by 5 bases and J by 1 base, with 8 bases left in between. Germline CDR1 is SGHTA and CDR2 is FQGTGA. The CDR3 runs 13 residues. CDR3: CASSPDSNYGYTF. CDR3 coding DNA: TGTGCCAGCAGCCCCGACAGTAACTATGGCTACACCTTC.

Ten or more counts support this clone. The J gene is TRBJ1-5, the V gene TRBV12-3 or TRBV12-4, with D maybe TRBD1 (5 bases). Trimming shortened V by 6 bases and J by 1 base, and 13 bases separated the two germline ends. The CDR3 covers 15 residues. CDR3 nucleotide sequence: TGTGCCAGCAGCCCAAGGGGTACGAGCAATCAGCCCCAGCATTTT. Its translation: CASSPRGTSNQPQHF.

This clone was counted many times. The identical CDR3 is also encoded by other nucleotide sequences in the sample. V gene TRBV3-1 combines with J gene TRBJ1-2; the D is unclear. The CDR3 sequence is 12 residues long. Trimming left V 1 base short and J 6 bases short, with 6 bases between. CDR1 and CDR2 (germline): LGHDT, YNNKEL (reference sequence). The CDR3 region is CASSQGGNGYTF. Here the CDR3 DNA reads TGTGCCAGCAGCCAAGGAGGGAATGGCTACACCTTC.

This clone has a count of ten or more. With a much larger clone just one base away, this may be a read error. The missing conserved phenylalanine or tryptophan at the end of this CDR3 makes a read error likely. The genes are TRBV5-1 and TRBJ2-7; D ambiguous. Germline V CDR1 and CDR2: SGHRS, YFSETQ. The CDR3 runs 15 residues. Trimming took off 0 bases at V and 5 bases at J, with 15 bases between the two ends. CDR3 in amino acids: CASSLGTARIDEQYS. The DNA for the CDR3 is TGCGCCAGCAGCTTGGGCACGGCGAGGATCGACGAGCAGTACTCC.

Sample share makes this clone medium-sized. V is TRBV6-1 and J is TRBJ2-2; D is possibly TRBD1 (7 bases). Germline assignment: CDR1 MNHNS and CDR2 SASEGT. The CDR3 is 13 amino acids. The ends were cut back, 6 bases at V and 13 bases at J, with 18 bases in the middle. CDR3 in amino acids: CASSGSDRRVLFF. The CDR3, as DNA: TGTGCCAGCAGCGGATCGGACAGGAGGGTGCTGTTTTTT.

This clone has a handful of counts. A single base separates this from a much larger clone, so it may be a read error. The gene calls are TRBV5-8 and TRBJ1-4, with 9 bases aligning to TRBD1. The CDR3 contains 14 residues. The germline V gene encodes CDR1 SGHTS and CDR2 YDEGEE. Unmatched junction bases numbered 3, after V lost 5 bases and J lost 4 bases. CDR3 sequence (DNA): TGTGCCAGCAGGGGACAGGGCGTTAATGAAAAACTGTTTTTT. Its protein is CASRGQGVNEKLFF. Combining the CDR3 with reference TRBV5-8 and TRBJ1-4 gives the whole variable domain EAGVTQSPTHLIKTRGQQATLRCSPISGHTSVYWYQQALGLGLQFLLWYDEGEERNRGNFPPRFSGRQFPNYSSELNVNALELEDSALYLCASRGQGVNEKLFFGSGTQLSVL.

About this clone: It may be a read error: a sequence one base away is much more abundant. Distinct nucleotide sequences in the sample also encode this CDR3. The genes are TRBV7-6 and TRBJ1-1; TRBD1 aligns across 9 bases. This CDR3 comprises 12 residues. CDR1 and CDR2 (germline): SGHVS, FNYEAQ. The CDR3 here is CASSPGTGIAFF. The DNA of the CDR3 is TGTGCTAGCAGCCCCGGGACAGGGATAGCCTTCTTT.

In this sample, this clone turned up many times. The chain joins TRBV5-6 to TRBJ2-1; 7 bases match TRBD2. From germline, CDR1 is SGHDT and CDR2 YYEEEE. The CDR3 runs 12 residues. The ends lost 3 bases at V and 7 bases at J; junction bases unmatched: 1. The CDR3 loop reads CASSSGGNEQFF. CDR3 DNA sequence: TGTGCCAGCAGCTCGGGGGGAAATGAGCAGTTCTTC.

This clone was detected a few times. V is TRBV6-1 and J is TRBJ2-2; 14 bases are shared with TRBD2. Germline CDR1 MNHNS, CDR2 SASEGT. The CDR3 is 15 residues long. V gave up 8 bases and J gave up 7 bases; unmatched junction bases: 6. The CDR3, as DNA: TGTGCCAGCGGCCGGACTAGCGGGGGGTTCGGGGAGCTGTTTTTT. As protein: CASGRTSGGFGELFF.

Note on this clone: Within the sample, other DNA sequences also encode this same CDR3. V usage is TRBV6-4 and J usage is TRBJ2-3; D is tentatively TRBD1 or TRBD2 (5 bases each). This CDR3 comprises 19 residues. Deletions cut 0 bases from V and 5 bases from J, with 24 bases between. Germline values: CDR1 MRHNA, CDR2 SNTAGT. The CDR3 nucleotides are TGTGCCAGCAGTGACTCGATCCGCCCTGGGGCGGGTGGCGAAGATACGCAGTATTTT. It encodes CASSDSIRPGAGGEDTQYF.

This clone was recorded at least ten times. The V call is TRBV6-1, the J call TRBJ1-1; the D is unclear. CDR1 and CDR2 from the germline V gene are MNHNS and SASEGT. The length of the CDR3 is 12 residues. The V end lost 3 bases, the J end lost 8 bases, and 10 bases lay between the germline ends. The CDR3 loop reads CASSDVDREAFF. The CDR3 region has the DNA TGTGCCAGCAGTGATGTCGACCGGGAAGCTTTCTTT.

This clone was recorded at least ten times. This sequence joins TRBV18 and TRBJ2-1; D is ambiguous. Trimming removed 0 bases at V and 3 bases at J, with 6 bases between. Germline assignment: CDR1 KGHSH and CDR2 LQKENI. The CDR3 contains 14 residues. The CDR3 DNA reads TGTGCCAGCTCACCACCCGACAACTACAATGAGCAGTTCTTC. Translating gives CASSPPDNYNEQFF.

This clone qualifies as medium-sized. V and J are TRBV6-1 and TRBJ1-1; 7 nucleotides align to TRBD1. The junction had 5 bases not matched to a gene; V was cut back by 6 bases and J by 4 bases. Germline V gene lookup returns CDR1 MNHNS and CDR2 SASEGT. This CDR3 region has 13 residues. The CDR3 here is CASSRGGATEAFF. CDR3 coding DNA: TGTGCCAGCAGCAGGGGGGGAGCCACTGAAGCTTTCTTT.

This clone was recorded at least ten times. The chain carries TRBV4-3 and TRBJ1-2; 7 bases match TRBD1. Germline lookup yields CDR1 LGHNA and CDR2 YSLEER. Unmatched junction bases numbered 16, after V lost 0 bases and J lost 0 bases. There are 20 residues in the CDR3. The CDR3 DNA sequence: TGCGCCAGCAGCCAAGAAGGGGGGCGACAGGGTAAGAGAACTAACTATGGCTACACCTTC. Protein product: CASSQEGGRQGKRTNYGYTF.

Many counts were recorded for this clone. V and J are TRBV5-1 and TRBJ2-2; the D call may be TRBD1 or TRBD2 (5 bases each). The CDR3 runs to 16 residues. V lost 3 bases and J lost 2, with 14 bases in between. CDR1 is SGHRS, CDR2 YFSETQ, per germline. CDR3 residues: CASSSRDHRNTGELFF. CDR3 coding DNA: TGCGCCAGCAGCTCCCGGGACCACCGTAACACCGGGGAGCTGTTTTTT.

This clone has more than one count but fewer than ten. The junction does not match germline at one end; this may be a read error. V is TRBV6-5 and J is TRBJ2-5, with D unclear. This CDR3 region has 13 residues. CDR1 is MNHEY, CDR2 SVGAGI, per germline. CDR3 in amino acids: CASSYSPDETHHF. The CDR3 bases are TGTGCCAGCAGTTACTCACCGGACGAGACCCATCACTTC.

This clone has at least ten counts. The chain has TRBV11-2 and TRBJ2-5; D is possibly TRBD2 (6 bases). Germline V CDR1 and CDR2: SGHAT, FQNNGV. The CDR3 is 14 amino acids. Trimming stripped 5 bases from V and 5 bases from J, with 15 bases between. CDR3 nucleotide sequence: TGTGCCAGCAGCCAAGAGGGGAGGATCGAGACCCAGTACTTC. Its translation: CASSQEGRIETQYF.

This chain joins TRBV28 and TRBJ2-1, with 9 bases identical to TRBD2. The CDR3 consists of 17 residues. CDR1 and CDR2 from the germline V gene are MDHEN and SYDVKM. V shed 6 bases and J 4 bases; nucleotides not matched to a gene: 13. The CDR3 sequence is CASSSPMGAGGYNEQFF. The CDR3 DNA is TGTGCCAGCAGCTCACCCATGGGAGCGGGGGGTTACAATGAGCAGTTCTTC. The complete variable domain, with remaining parts taken from reference TRBV28 and TRBJ2-1, reads DVKVTQSSRYLVKRTGEKVFLECVQDMDHENMFWYRQDPGLGLRLIYFSYDVKMKEKGDIPEGYSVSREKKERFSLILESASTNQTSMYLCASSSPMGAGGYNEQFFGPGTRLTVL.

There are many counts of this clone. This chain uses TRBV5-1 with TRBJ2-5; 7 bases are shared with TRBD1. The V and J ends lost 2 bases and 2 bases, in that order; junction bases with no gene match: 3. CDR1 is SGHRS, CDR2 YFSETQ, per germline. The CDR3 runs 14 residues. The CDR3, as DNA: TGCGCCAGCAGCTTAGGGACAGTTCAAGAGACCCAGTACTTC. Its protein is CASSLGTVQETQYF.

The sample holds many counts of this clone. As DNA, the CDR3 is TGTGCCAGCAGCTCCGGGACAGGGACTGAAGCTTTCTTT. Protein: CASSSGTGTEAFF. The chain has TRBV11-3 and TRBJ1-1; 9 nucleotides line up with TRBD1. Germline V gene lookup returns CDR1 SGHNT and CDR2 YENEEA. The CDR3 is made up of 13 amino acids. V dropped 4 bases and J dropped 5; count of bases not matched to a gene: 2.

This clone is a singleton in its sample. The rearrangement links TRBV4-1 to TRBJ1-1, with 7 positions matching TRBD1. The length of the CDR3 is 14 residues. With 5 bases clipped from V and 4 bases from J, the junction kept 7 bases outside the gene matches. Germline lookup yields CDR1 MGHRA and CDR2 YSYEKL. CDR3 sequence reads: CASSYPGGITEAFF. DNA of the CDR3: TGCGCCAGCAGCTACCCAGGGGGGATCACTGAAGCTTTCTTT.